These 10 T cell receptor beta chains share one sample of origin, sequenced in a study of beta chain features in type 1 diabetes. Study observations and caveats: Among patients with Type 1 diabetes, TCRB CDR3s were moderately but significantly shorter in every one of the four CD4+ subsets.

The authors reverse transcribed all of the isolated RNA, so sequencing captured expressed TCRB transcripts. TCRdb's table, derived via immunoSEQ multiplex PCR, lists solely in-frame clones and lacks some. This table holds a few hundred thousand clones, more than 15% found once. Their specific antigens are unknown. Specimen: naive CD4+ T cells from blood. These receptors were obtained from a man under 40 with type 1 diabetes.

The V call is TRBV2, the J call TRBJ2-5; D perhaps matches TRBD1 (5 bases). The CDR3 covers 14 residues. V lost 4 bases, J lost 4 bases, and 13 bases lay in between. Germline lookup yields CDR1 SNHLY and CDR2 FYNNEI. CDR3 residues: CASSGRRVGETQYF. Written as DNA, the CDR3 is TGTGCCAGCAGTGGCCGCAGGGTAGGAGAGACCCAGTACTTC. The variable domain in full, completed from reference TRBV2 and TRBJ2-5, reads EPEVTQTPSHQVTQMGQEVILRCVPISNHLYFYWYRQILGQKVEFLVSFYNNEISEKSEIFDDQFSVERPDGSNFTLKIRSTKLEDSAMYFCASSGRRVGETQYFGPGTRLLVL.

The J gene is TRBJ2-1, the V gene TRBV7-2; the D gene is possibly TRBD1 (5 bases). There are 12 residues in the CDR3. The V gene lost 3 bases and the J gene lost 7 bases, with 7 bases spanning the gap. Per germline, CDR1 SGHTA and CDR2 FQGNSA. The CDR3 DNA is TGTGCCAGCAGCTTTCAGGGAAATGAGCAGTTCTTC. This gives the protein CASSFQGNEQFF.

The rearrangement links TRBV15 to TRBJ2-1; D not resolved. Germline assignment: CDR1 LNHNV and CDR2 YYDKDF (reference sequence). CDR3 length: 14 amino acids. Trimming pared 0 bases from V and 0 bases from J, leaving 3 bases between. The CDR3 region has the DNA TGTGCCACCAGCAGAGAAAACTCCTACAATGAGCAGTTCTTC. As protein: CATSRENSYNEQFF.

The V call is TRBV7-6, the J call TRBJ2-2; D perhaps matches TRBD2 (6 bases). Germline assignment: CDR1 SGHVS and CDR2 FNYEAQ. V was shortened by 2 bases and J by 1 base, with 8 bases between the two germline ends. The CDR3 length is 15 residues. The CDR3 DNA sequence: TGTGCCAGCAGCTTACAGGGACTGAACACCGGGGAGCTGTTTTTT. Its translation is CASSLQGLNTGELFF. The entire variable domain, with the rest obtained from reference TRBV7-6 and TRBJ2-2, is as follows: GAGVSQSPRYKVTKRGQDVALRCDPISGHVSLYWYRQALGQGPEFLTYFNYEAQQDKSGLPNDRFSAERPEGSISTLTIQRTEQRDSAMYRCASSLQGLNTGELFFGEGSRLTVL.

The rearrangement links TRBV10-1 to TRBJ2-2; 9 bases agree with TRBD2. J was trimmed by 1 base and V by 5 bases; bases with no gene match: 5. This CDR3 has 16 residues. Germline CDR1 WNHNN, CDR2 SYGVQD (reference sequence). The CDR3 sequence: CASSTGLARNTGELFF. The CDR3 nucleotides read TGCGCCAGCAGTACAGGACTAGCGCGGAACACCGGGGAGCTGTTTTTT.

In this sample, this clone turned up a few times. CDR3 sequence reads: CASSVRDRGLLAKNIQYF. The CDR3 DNA reads TGTGCCAGCAGCGTCCGAGACAGGGGTCTCCTAGCCAAAAACATTCAGTACTTC. V and J are TRBV9 and TRBJ2-4, with 8 bases lining up with TRBD1. The CDR3 contains 18 residues. Trimming took 2 bases from V and 0 from J; bases not matched to a gene: 10. The germline CDR1 and CDR2 sequences are SGDLS and YYNGEE. The variable domain in full, with the rest retrieved from reference TRBV9 and TRBJ2-4, is DSGVTQTPKHLITATGQRVTLRCSPRSGDLSVYWYQQSLDQGLQFLIQYYNGEERAKGNILERFSAQQFPDLHSELNLSSLELGDSALYFCASSVRDRGLLAKNIQYFGAGTRLSVL.

The CDR3 reads CSVEAGQGVNEQYF. The CDR3 DNA sequence: TGCAGCGTTGAAGCGGGACAGGGCGTCAACGAGCAGTACTTC. The V call is TRBV29-1, the J call TRBJ2-7; 9 nucleotides agree with TRBD1. The CDR3 loop spans 14 amino acids. Trimming removed 1 base from V and 5 bases from J; junction bases left unmatched: 6. Germline V gene data show CDR1 as SQVTM and CDR2 as ANQGSEA.

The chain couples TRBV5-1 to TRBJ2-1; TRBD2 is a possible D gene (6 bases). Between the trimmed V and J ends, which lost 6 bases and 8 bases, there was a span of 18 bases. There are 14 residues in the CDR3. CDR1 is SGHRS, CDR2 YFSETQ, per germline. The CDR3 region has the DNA TGCGCCAGCACCGCCGGGACGGGAGCGGATGAGCAGTTCTTC. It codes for CASTAGTGADEQFF.

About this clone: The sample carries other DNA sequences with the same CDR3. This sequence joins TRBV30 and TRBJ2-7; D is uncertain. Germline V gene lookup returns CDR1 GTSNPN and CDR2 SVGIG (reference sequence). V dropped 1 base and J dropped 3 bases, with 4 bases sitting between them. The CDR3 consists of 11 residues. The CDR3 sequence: CAWSGSYEQYF. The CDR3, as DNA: TGTGCCTGGAGTGGCAGCTACGAGCAGTACTTC.

The CDR3 protein is CASSLRNEQFF. The CDR3 DNA follows: TGTGCCAGCAGTTTACGCAATGAGCAGTTCTTC. V is TRBV6-5 and J is TRBJ2-1, with D unclear. V lost 4 bases and J lost 6, with 4 bases in between. This CDR3 comprises 11 residues. From germline, CDR1 is MNHEY and CDR2 SVGAGI.